Shown below are 10 T cell receptor beta chains from a single sample sequenced in a study of T cells expressing NK-cell markers. Using the 5' RACE reads, TCRdb records one entry per CDR3 protein without DNA. This listing includes 120,000 to 150,000 distinct CDR3 sequences. Sequenced input: blood T cells: a sorted CD56 or NKG2C T cell subset, CD4+ or CD8+ T cells, or bulk PBMC T cells (not recorded which). These receptors all stem from a man aged 18 to 30 in good health.

The chain joins TRBV11-2 to TRBJ2-1. Germline-derived CDR1 and CDR2 are SGHAT and FQNNGV. This CDR3 spans 15 amino acids. CDR3 sequence: CASSQSWLSSDEQFF.

V is TRBV5-6 and J is TRBJ2-3. This CDR3 has 16 amino acids. Per the germline V gene, CDR1 is SGHDT and CDR2 is YYEEEE. CDR3 region: CASSLADAGGTDTQYF. The full variable domain, in which reference TRBV5-6 and TRBJ2-3 provide the parts outside the CDR3, is DAGVTQSPTHLIKTRGQQVTLRCSPKSGHDTVSWYQQALGQGPQFIFQYYEEEERQRGNFPDRFSGHQFPNYSSELNVNALLLGDSALYLCASSLADAGGTDTQYFGPGTRLTVL.

This chain's CDR3 is CSVVGGRAGELFF. The rearrangement joins TRBV29-1 to TRBJ2-2; without DNA, the TCRdb call of TRBD2 cannot be checked. This CDR3 is built from 13 residues. CDR1 and CDR2 (germline): SQVTM, ANQGSEA.

This sequence joins TRBV21-1 and TRBJ1-5; the D call of TRBD1 rests on TCRdb alone, since no DNA is present to check it. TRBV21-1 is termed a pseudogene. The CDR3 is 16 residues long. The CDR3: CASNKDRRDRNQPQHF.

The chain joins TRBV20-1 to TRBJ2-5; TCRdb proposes TRBD2, but this gene call is untestable without DNA. Germline CDR1 DFQATT, CDR2 SNEGSKA (reference sequence). The CDR3 contains 14 residues. The CDR3 sequence is CSAKLAGLGETQYF.

This sequence joins TRBV20-1 and TRBJ2-3; without DNA, the TCRdb call of TRBD2 cannot be checked. The CDR3 extends over 13 amino acids. Germline loops: CDR1 DFQATT, CDR2 SNEGSKA (reference sequence). The CDR3: CSASGGFADTQYF.

The V gene is TRBV21-1, the J gene TRBJ2-3; TCRdb selects TRBD2, and the lack of DNA leaves this call unchecked. TRBV21-1 is recorded as a pseudogene. The length of the CDR3 is 15 residues. The CDR3 protein is CASVLAGASTDTQYF.

The V and J genes are TRBV11-2 and TRBJ2-4; the TCRdb D gene call, TRBD2, has no DNA to confirm it. CDR3 length: 16 residues. Looked up from germline, CDR1 is SGHAT and CDR2 is FQNNGV. The CDR3 sequence is CASSLLAGSSGNIQYF.

The chain couples TRBV5-1 to TRBJ2-1; TCRdb's D gene call, TRBD2, goes unchecked for lack of DNA. Looked up from germline, CDR1 is SGHRS and CDR2 is YFSETQ. The CDR3 spans 16 residues. The CDR3 spells CASSLGLADDYNEQFF.

CDR3 loop: CAISGSPPAGQETQYF. This chain joins TRBV10-3 and TRBJ2-5; the TCRdb call, TRBD2, lacks DNA for checking. The CDR3 consists of 16 residues. CDR1 ENHRY and CDR2 SYGVKD come from the germline V gene.